The 21 T cell receptor beta chains given below trace back to one sample, sequenced in a study of blood T cells in healthy people across ages. Together with a sample-barcoded 5' primer, a J-beta primer mix was included in a second PCR lasting about 7 to 11 cycles. TCRdb re-analysed the 5' RACE reads in MiXCR, keeping a single row per CDR3 protein. This table holds approximately 600,000 distinct CDR3 sequences, under 65% found once. Sequencing was performed on blood. The receptors were gathered from a man aged 55 to 70 in good health.

The chain couples TRBV10-2 to TRBJ2-1; 16 bases map to TRBD2. With V trimmed by 2 bases and J by 9 bases, 7 bases remained unmatched. Looked up from germline, CDR1 is WSHSY and CDR2 is SAAADI. The CDR3 has 17 amino acids. CDR3 residues: CASSEPGTSGGVREQFF. The DNA of the CDR3 is TGCGCCAGCAGTGAGCCCGGGACTAGCGGGGGGGTTCGTGAGCAGTTCTTC.

The chain couples TRBV20-1 to TRBJ1-2; D possibly corresponds to TRBD1 (6 bases). CDR1 and CDR2 (germline): DFQATT, SNEGSKA (reference sequence). This CDR3 contains 15 residues. Trimming left V 3 bases short and J 0 bases short, with 14 bases between. The CDR3 DNA is TGCAGTGCTAGCCCCCACGGGACACCTAACTATGGCTACACCTTC. It encodes CSASPHGTPNYGYTF.

The V and J genes are TRBV4-1 and TRBJ2-4; D possibly corresponds to TRBD1 (6 bases). Germline V gene lookup returns CDR1 MGHRA and CDR2 YSYEKL. Trimming took off 0 bases at V and 7 bases at J, with 13 bases between the two ends. The CDR3 sequence is 15 residues long. The CDR3 DNA follows: TGCGCCAGCAGCCAAGAACGGGACGACAGGAACATTCAGTACTTC. It codes for CASSQERDDRNIQYF.

The chain is built from TRBV15 and TRBJ2-7; D perhaps matches TRBD2 (6 bases). The CDR3 contains 14 residues. Per germline, CDR1 LNHNV and CDR2 YYDKDF (reference sequence). The V end was cut by 0 bases, the J end by 5 bases, with 11 bases between. The CDR3 DNA reads as TGTGCCACCAGCAGAGACGGGGGTGGCGACGAGCAGTACTTC. It yields the protein CATSRDGGGDEQYF. The full variable domain, its missing parts supplied by reference TRBV15 and TRBJ2-7, is DAMVIQNPRYQVTQFGKPVTLSCSQTLNHNVMYWYQQKSSQAPKLLFHYYDKDFNNEADTPDNFQSRRPNTSFCFLDIRSPGLGDTAMYLCATSRDGGGDEQYFGPGTRLTVT.

This rearrangement joins TRBV7-2 to TRBJ2-2, with 7 nucleotides matching TRBD1. V shed 4 bases, J shed 1 base, and the junction held 3 bases outside the gene matches. Germline loops: CDR1 SGHTA, CDR2 FQGNSA. CDR3 length: 15 residues. The CDR3 here is CASSSGQMNTGELFF. The CDR3, as DNA: TGTGCCAGCAGCTCGGGACAGATGAACACCGGGGAGCTGTTTTTT.

The rearrangement links TRBV4-1 to TRBJ2-1; no definite D call. Germline V gives CDR1 MGHRA, CDR2 YSYEKL. Trimming left V 2 bases short and J 2 bases short, with 1 base between. The CDR3 has 12 amino acids. CDR3 loop: CASSQPYNEQFF. The CDR3 DNA follows: TGCGCCAGCAGCCAACCCTACAATGAGCAGTTCTTC.

In its sample, this clonotype was seen many times. CDR3 bases: TGTGCCAGCAGCTACCAAGAGACCCAGTACTTC. Protein: CASSYQETQYF. V gene TRBV7-6 combines with J gene TRBJ2-5; D gene ambiguous. Per the germline V gene, CDR1 is SGHVS and CDR2 is FNYEAQ. Trimming removed 4 bases at V and 0 bases at J, with 0 bases between. The CDR3 contains 11 residues.

The chain is built from TRBV12-3 or TRBV12-4 and TRBJ2-5, with D tentatively TRBD1 (6 bases). The end of the DNA is better explained by TRBJ2-7, so the J call may be wrong. CDR3 size: 15 residues. The CDR3 reads CASSLAGGHTYEQYF. DNA for the CDR3: TGTGCCAGCAGTTTAGCTGGGGGACACACCTACGAGCAGTACTTC.

The chain employs TRBV5-1 and TRBJ2-5; 7 nucleotides match TRBD1. Looked up from germline, CDR1 is SGHRS and CDR2 is YFSETQ. Trimming removed 7 bases from V and 5 bases from J; junction bases left unmatched: 14. This CDR3 has 15 residues. CDR3 loop: CASAFRTGGSETQYF. The CDR3 DNA follows: TGCGCCAGCGCCTTCCGGACAGGAGGCTCGGAGACCCAGTACTTC.

The gene calls are TRBV6-6 and TRBJ1-4; 8 bases fit TRBD1. The CDR3 is 14 amino acids. The V gene's germline CDR1 is MNHNY and CDR2 SVGAGI (reference sequence). Trimming cost V 7 bases and J 8 bases; bases outside gene matches: 9. The DNA of the CDR3 is TGTGCCAGCACTGTCTCAGGGGGCGAAGAAAAACTGTTTTTT. Its translation is CASTVSGGEEKLFF.

The chain joins TRBV6-5 to TRBJ2-3, with 10 bases identical to TRBD2. CDR1 MNHEY and CDR2 SVGAGI come from the germline V gene. The CDR3 covers 16 residues. J lost 3 bases, V lost 5 bases, and 8 bases had no gene match. The CDR3 sequence: CASSRTPGLATDTQYF. CDR3 coding DNA: TGTGCCAGCAGTCGGACCCCGGGACTAGCGACAGATACGCAGTATTTT.

This chain links TRBV7-2 with TRBJ2-5, with TRBD2 identical over 8 bases. Germline V gives CDR1 SGHTA, CDR2 FQGNSA. The CDR3 totals 15 residues. The ends lost 1 base at V and 5 bases at J; junction bases unmatched: 6. The CDR3 here is CASSLGLASRETQYF. In DNA form, the CDR3 reads TGTGCCAGCAGCTTAGGACTAGCGTCGAGGGAGACCCAGTACTTC.

The rearrangement links TRBV29-1 to TRBJ1-2; a possible D gene is TRBD1 (5 bases). The CDR3 consists of 13 residues. Trimming left V 6 bases short and J 4 bases short, with 15 bases between. Per the germline V gene, CDR1 is SQVTM and CDR2 is ANQGSEA. CDR3 coding DNA: TGCAGCGTCTCGAAGGGAGGGGTCTATGGCTACACCTTC. This translates into CSVSKGGVYGYTF.

V gene TRBV3-1 combines with J gene TRBJ2-1; TRBD2 is a possible D gene (6 bases). The germline CDR1 and CDR2 sequences are LGHDT and YNNKEL (reference sequence). Trimming took 6 bases from V and 10 from J, leaving 16 bases between them. CDR3 size: 13 residues. DNA for the CDR3: TGTGCCAGCAGGGCCGGGACTCTCAAGGAGCAGTTCTTC. Translated, it gives CASRAGTLKEQFF.

The V call is TRBV27, the J call TRBJ1-2, with D perhaps TRBD1 (6 bases). The CDR3 has 14 residues. Trimming shortened V by 5 bases and J by 5 bases, and 15 bases separated the two germline ends. In germline, CDR1 is MNHEY, CDR2 SMNVEV (reference sequence). CDR3 coding DNA: TGTGCCAGCAGTCCCCCGAGGGGGAATTATGGCTACACCTTC. Translating it yields CASSPPRGNYGYTF.

The sample holds a few counts of this clonotype. V usage is TRBV18 and J usage is TRBJ1-2, with D possibly TRBD1 on 5 matching bases. CDR3 length: 15 residues. V was clipped by 3 bases and J by 4 bases, with 15 bases between them. The germline CDR1 and CDR2 sequences are KGHSH and LQKENI. As DNA, the CDR3 is TGTGCCAGCTCACCTCCGGGACGGAATCTCTATGGCTACACCTTC. This gives the protein CASSPPGRNLYGYTF.

This rearrangement joins TRBV27 to TRBJ2-1; TRBD2 agrees at 9 bases. CDR3 length: 17 amino acids. CDR1 is MNHEY, CDR2 SMNVEV, per germline (reference sequence). V was pared by 2 bases and J by 0 bases, with 5 bases of the junction left unmatched. The CDR3 sequence is CASSLLSGGRSYNEQFF. In DNA, the CDR3 is TGTGCCAGCAGTTTACTGAGCGGGGGGCGCTCCTACAATGAGCAGTTCTTC.

The gene calls are TRBV6-1 and TRBJ2-7, with 8 bases matching TRBD1. There are 13 residues in the CDR3. V shed 5 bases, J shed 5 bases, and the junction held 5 bases outside the gene matches. Per the germline V gene, CDR1 is MNHNS and CDR2 is SASEGT. CDR3 nucleotides: TGTGCCAGCAGTCTAATGACAGGGGACGAGCAGTACTTC. This codes for CASSLMTGDEQYF.

This chain uses TRBV20-1 with TRBJ2-5; D ambiguous. Germline assignment: CDR1 DFQATT and CDR2 SNEGSKA (reference sequence). The CDR3 length is 14 residues. The V and J ends lost 6 bases and 5 bases respectively, with 19 bases between them. The CDR3 spells CSAPAVSGPETQYF. Written as DNA, the CDR3 is TGCAGTGCCCCGGCCGTTTCGGGCCCGGAGACCCAGTACTTC.

Only one count was recorded for this clonotype. A read error may produce the germline difference seen at one junction end. The chain combines TRBV2 with TRBJ2-1; TRBD2 matches at 11 bases. Germline V gene sequence: CDR1 SNHLY, CDR2 FYNNEI. This CDR3 has 16 residues. The CDR3, as DNA: TGTGCCAGCAGCGGTGGGACTAGCGGAACCTACGATGAGCAGTTCTTC. This encodes CASSGGTSGTYDEQFF.

The chain employs TRBV5-5 and TRBJ2-3, with D possibly called TRBD1 or TRBD2 (5 bases each). V gave up 3 bases and J gave up 2 bases, with 13 bases separating them. The CDR3 consists of 15 residues. Germline CDR1 reads SGHKS; CDR2 reads YYEKEE (reference sequence). The DNA of the CDR3 is TGTGCCAGCAGCTCGTATGGGGACGACACAGATACGCAGTATTTT. This encodes CASSSYGDDTDTQYF.